The 22 T cell receptor beta chains in this list originate from one sample, sequenced in a study of T cell changes during pregnancy in multiple sclerosis. Measured with immunoSEQ multiplex PCR; TCRdb has only the in-frame clones, and not every one. The sample has roughly 50,000 clones, roughly 94% seen once. The specimen comprised CD8+ T cells from peripheral blood mononuclear cells, sampled in the third trimester of pregnancy. The receptor set was obtained from a female donor with multiple sclerosis, enrolled in a pregnancy study.

The V call is TRBV9, the J call TRBJ2-7, with D tentatively TRBD2 (5 bases). V lost 0 bases and J lost 1, with 11 bases in between. The CDR3 runs 15 residues. The V gene's germline CDR1 is SGDLS and CDR2 YYNGEE. The CDR3 DNA reads TGTGCCAGCAGCGTAGCGGAGTCGGGGTCCTACGAGCAGTACTTC. It codes for CASSVAESGSYEQYF.

The chain couples TRBV2 to TRBJ2-3; the D gene is possibly TRBD2 (5 bases). Germline values: CDR1 SNHLY, CDR2 FYNNEI. This CDR3 has 16 amino acids. The ends were cut back, 3 bases at V and 0 bases at J, with 13 bases in the middle. In nucleotides, the CDR3 is TGTGCCAGCAGTGAGAGGGCAGTCCATAGCACAGATACGCAGTATTTT. Amino acid sequence: CASSERAVHSTDTQYF.

The V and J genes are TRBV5-8 and TRBJ1-1; D is unresolved. Trimming pared 5 bases from V and 5 bases from J, leaving 7 bases between. The CDR3 is made up of 11 amino acids. Germline V lookup: CDR1 SGHTS, CDR2 YDEGEE. The chain's CDR3 is CASRPGTEAFF. The CDR3 DNA is TGTGCCAGCAGACCCGGGACTGAAGCTTTCTTT. The full variable domain, completed using reference TRBV5-8 and TRBJ1-1, is EAGVTQSPTHLIKTRGQQATLRCSPISGHTSVYWYQQALGLGLQFLLWYDEGEERNRGNFPPRFSGRQFPNYSSELNVNALELEDSALYLCASRPGTEAFFGQGTRLTVV.

The chain recombines TRBV5-6 with TRBJ2-7, with 8 nucleotides matching TRBD2. Unmatched junction bases numbered 8, after V lost 3 bases and J lost 3 bases. Germline V CDR1 and CDR2: SGHDT, YYEEEE. This CDR3 spans 15 amino acids. CDR3 amino acids: CASSWGLVRFYEQYF. The CDR3 DNA is TGTGCCAGCAGCTGGGGACTAGTTCGATTCTACGAGCAGTACTTC.

A note on this clone: Other DNA variants within this sample encode the same CDR3. The V and J genes are TRBV29-1 and TRBJ2-7, with 11 positions matching TRBD2. V gave up 3 bases and J gave up 2 bases; unmatched junction bases: 3. The V gene's germline CDR1 is SQVTM and CDR2 ANQGSEA. CDR3 length: 14 residues. DNA for the CDR3: TGCAGCGTTGAGCTAGCGGGAGGTACCTACGAGCAGTACTTC. Residues: CSVELAGGTYEQYF.

The chain employs TRBV27 and TRBJ1-5; D possibly corresponds to TRBD1 (6 bases). The CDR3 runs 16 residues. Trimming stripped 5 bases from V and 7 bases from J, with 21 bases between. Looked up from germline, CDR1 is MNHEY and CDR2 is SMNVEV (reference sequence). The CDR3 nucleotides are TGTGCCAGCAGTCCTACCCTGGGACAAATGAACCAGCCCCAGCATTTT. Its translation is CASSPTLGQMNQPQHF.

With respect to this clone: This same CDR3 is encoded by further DNA sequences in the sample. The chain links TRBV7-9 to TRBJ2-7, with a weak D call TRBD2 (6 bases). CDR3 length: 13 residues. CDR1 and CDR2 (germline): SEHNR, FQNEAQ (reference sequence). Trimming shortened V by 5 bases and J by 4 bases, and 12 bases separated the two germline ends. This CDR3 is CASSPGLTYEQYF. In DNA form, the CDR3 reads TGTGCCAGCAGCCCTGGACTAACTTACGAGCAGTACTTC.

A few counts support this clone. CDR3 DNA sequence: TGTGCCATCAGTGAGGATGGACTAGCGTCAGAGACCCAGTACTTC. Its protein is CAISEDGLASETQYF. J is TRBJ2-5 and V is TRBV10-3; TRBD2 aligns across 9 bases. The CDR3 covers 15 residues. Trimming took 2 bases from V and 4 from J; bases not matched to a gene: 5. The germline V gene has CDR1 ENHRY and CDR2 SYGVKD.

J is TRBJ1-2 and V is TRBV27; the D is unclear. Between the trimmed V and J ends, which lost 0 bases and 3 bases, there was a span of 8 bases. There are 14 residues in the CDR3. The germline V gene encodes CDR1 MNHEY and CDR2 SMNVEV (reference sequence). The CDR3: CASSLSRSDYGYTF. The CDR3, as DNA: TGTGCCAGCAGTTTATCCAGGTCGGACTATGGCTACACCTTC.

The rearrangement joins TRBV5-1 to TRBJ1-2; 9 bases map to TRBD1. The germline CDR1 and CDR2 sequences are SGHRS and YFSETQ. The CDR3 loop spans 14 amino acids. The V segment lost 4 bases and the J segment 6 bases; nucleotides outside the gene matches: 7. DNA for the CDR3: TGCGCCAGCAGCCCGGGACAGGGTCCCCATGGCTACACCTTC. Residues: CASSPGQGPHGYTF.

This clone was seen more than once but under ten times. The chain combines TRBV2 with TRBJ1-1, with TRBD1 as a possible D gene (6 bases). Trimming took 6 bases from V and 8 from J, leaving 13 bases between them. The V gene's germline CDR1 is SNHLY and CDR2 FYNNEI. The CDR3 loop spans 12 amino acids. The CDR3 region has the DNA TGTGCCAGCAGACCGGACAGTCCCGAAGCTTTCTTT. Its protein product is CASRPDSPEAFF.

The rearrangement links TRBV4-1 to TRBJ2-5; D is undetermined. Trimming shortened V by 1 base and J by 0 bases, and 6 bases separated the two germline ends. The germline CDR1 and CDR2 sequences are MGHRA and YSYEKL. CDR3 length: 14 amino acids. The CDR3: CASSQVADQETQYF. The CDR3 nucleotides are TGCGCCAGCAGCCAAGTGGCGGACCAAGAGACCCAGTACTTC.

The genes are TRBV19 and TRBJ1-5; 9 positions match TRBD1. J was trimmed by 4 bases and V by 9 bases; bases with no gene match: 10. The CDR3 extends over 15 amino acids. CDR1 and CDR2 (germline): LNHDA, SQIVND (reference sequence). The chain's CDR3 is CASRQGVMSNQPQHF. Written as DNA, the CDR3 is TGTGCCAGCAGACAGGGGGTAATGAGTAATCAGCCCCAGCATTTT.

The rearrangement links TRBV2 to TRBJ1-2, with D possibly being TRBD1 (6 bases). This CDR3 is built from 13 residues. The germline V gene encodes CDR1 SNHLY and CDR2 FYNNEI. Trimming removed 7 bases at V and 4 bases at J, with 13 bases between. This CDR3 is CASTLQGPYGYTF. Written as DNA, the CDR3 is TGTGCCAGCACCCTACAGGGACCCTATGGCTACACCTTC.

The V call is TRBV5-1, the J call TRBJ2-1; 8 nucleotides agree with TRBD1. Germline CDR1 reads SGHRS; CDR2 reads YFSETQ. The trim removed 4 bases at V and 3 bases at J, leaving 18 bases unmatched. This CDR3 region has 19 residues. The CDR3 here is CASSTLDRDLIGIYNEQFF. The CDR3 DNA sequence: TGCGCCAGCAGCACCCTGGACAGGGATCTTATTGGAATCTACAATGAGCAGTTCTTC.

The genes are TRBV19 and TRBJ2-1, with 7 bases fitting TRBD2. The germline gives CDR1 LNHDA, CDR2 SQIVND (reference sequence). The junction had 3 bases not matched to a gene; V was cut back by 5 bases and J by 2 bases. The CDR3 totals 14 residues. CDR3 residues: CASSYGTTYNEQFF. CDR3 coding DNA: TGTGCCAGTAGTTACGGGACTACCTACAATGAGCAGTTCTTC. Combining the CDR3 with reference TRBV19 and TRBJ2-1 gives the whole variable domain DGGITQSPKYLFRKEGQNVTLSCEQNLNHDAMYWYRQDPGQGLRLIYYSQIVNDFQKGDIAEGYSVSREKKESFPLTVTSAQKNPTAFYLCASSYGTTYNEQFFGPGTRLTVL.

The rearrangement uses TRBV9 and TRBJ2-3, with 7 bases aligning to TRBD1. The CDR3 length is 15 residues. V gave up 4 bases and J gave up 3 bases; unmatched junction bases: 8. Germline CDR1 SGDLS, CDR2 YYNGEE. The CDR3 DNA follows: TGTGCCAGCAGCTCGGCTAAGGGGGCAACAGATACGCAGTATTTT. Residues: CASSSAKGATDTQYF.

The V call is TRBV7-3, the J call TRBJ1-5; the D gene is possibly TRBD1 (6 bases). The V gene lost 5 bases and the J gene lost 4 bases, with 9 bases spanning the gap. Germline V lookup: CDR1 SGHTA, CDR2 FQGTGA. The length of the CDR3 is 13 residues. This CDR3 is CASSADSNQPQHF. The DNA for the CDR3 is TGTGCCAGCAGCGCGGACAGTAATCAGCCCCAGCATTTT. Variable domain in full (rest from reference TRBV7-3 and TRBJ1-5): GAGVSQTPSNKVTEKGKYVELRCDPISGHTALYWYRQSLGQGPEFLIYFQGTGAADDSGLPNDRFFAVRPEGSVSTLKIQRTERGDSAVYLCASSADSNQPQHFGDGTRLSIL.

The chain carries TRBV29-1 and TRBJ2-2; D is possibly TRBD1 (5 bases). The CDR3 is 11 amino acids. V was pared by 6 bases and J by 6 bases, with 8 bases between. Germline V gives CDR1 SQVTM, CDR2 ANQGSEA. The DNA for the CDR3 is TGCAGCGTGGCAGGGTCCGGGGAGCTGTTTTTT. It encodes CSVAGSGELFF.

The chain carries TRBV4-3 and TRBJ1-1, with D unclear. V gave up 4 bases and J gave up 1 base, with 16 bases separating them. The CDR3 is made up of 16 amino acids. Looked up from germline, CDR1 is LGHNA and CDR2 is YSLEER. The CDR3 DNA sequence: TGCGCCAGCAGCCCCGCGAAAGTGGGAGGGAACACTGAAGCTTTCTTT. Amino acids: CASSPAKVGGNTEAFF.

This clone was found once. The chain employs TRBV7-6 and TRBJ2-7; D is possibly TRBD2 (5 bases). The germline V and J ends were trimmed by 1 base and 3 bases, with 13 bases remaining between them. The CDR3 totals 15 residues. Per germline, CDR1 SGHVS and CDR2 FNYEAQ. The CDR3 protein is CASSLGLAGDYEQYF. CDR3 coding DNA: TGTGCCAGCAGCTTAGGGCTAGCCGGAGACTACGAGCAGTACTTC.

The rearrangement links TRBV4-1 to TRBJ2-2, with TRBD1 matching 9 bases. The CDR3 spans 17 residues. The V gene end was trimmed by 4 bases and the J gene end by 3 bases; junction bases not matched to a gene: 9. The germline V gene encodes CDR1 MGHRA and CDR2 YSYEKL. CDR3 DNA: TGCGCCAGCAGCCCAAATGACAGGGGGTTGTACACCGGGGAGCTGTTTTTT. Its protein is CASSPNDRGLYTGELFF.